A selection of T cell receptor beta chains follows, all from one sample in a study of cytomegalovirus exposure and HLA in healthy donors. Profiling relied on immunoSEQ multiplex PCR, and the TCRdb table lists in-frame clones only, not all of them. The table records some 95,000 clones, about two thirds of them present only once. Sequencing used PBMCs. These receptors were collected from a female donor in good health and CMV-seronegative. Each CDR3 is given with its conserved first and last residue. The order of the fields is CDR3 length, J gene, D gene, clone size, V gene, CDR3 protein, CDR3 DNA. A D gene is named only where the DNA matches it firmly. Expanded clones get a size class; other rows say once, few or many, or leave the size out.

>15|TRBJ1-4|TRBD1|.|TRBV30
CAWSSGQFGNEKLFF
TGTGCCTGGAGTTCGGGACAGTTCGGCAATGAAAAACTGTTTTTT
>13|TRBJ2-7|.|few|TRBV27
CASSLKGFYEQYF
TGTGCCAGCAGTTTAAAGGGGTTTTACGAGCAGTACTTC
>12|TRBJ2-5|.|.|TRBV30
CAWSDNQETQYF
TGTGCCTGGAGTGATAACCAAGAGACCCAGTACTTC
>14|TRBJ2-7|TRBD1|.|TRBV19
CASSMDRGPYEQYF
TGTGCCAGTAGTATGGACAGGGGACCTTACGAGCAGTACTTC
>14|TRBJ2-7|TRBD2|.|TRBV18
CASSPASGAYEQYF
TGTGCCAGCTCACCCGCTAGCGGGGCCTACGAGCAGTACTTC
>14|TRBJ2-7|.|.|TRBV15
CATSRSGGADEQYF
TGTGCCACCAGCCGGAGTGGGGGGGCCGACGAGCAGTACTTC
>15|TRBJ2-3|TRBD1|.|TRBV11-3
CASSPGTGEVGTQYF
TGTGCCAGCAGCCCCGGGACAGGGGAAGTTGGTACGCAGTATTTT
>14|TRBJ2-7|.|.|TRBV28
CASSRTGSLYEQYF
TGTGCCAGCAGCCGTACAGGGTCACTCTACGAGCAGTACTTC
>14|TRBJ1-1|TRBD1|.|TRBV2
CASRRDRGTTEAFF
TGTGCCAGCAGAAGGGACAGGGGTACCACTGAAGCTTTCTTT
>14|TRBJ2-5|.|.|TRBV9
CASSVEGVEETQYF
TGTGCCAGCAGCGTAGAGGGGGTTGAAGAGACCCAGTACTTC
>15|TRBJ2-1|.|.|TRBV6-5
CASRDRASSYNEQFF
TGTGCCAGCAGGGATAGAGCGAGCTCCTACAATGAGCAGTTCTTC
>14|TRBJ1-5|TRBD1|.|TRBV27
CASSKNRGDQPQHF
TGTGCCAGCAGCAAAAACAGGGGAGATCAGCCCCAGCATTTT
>15|TRBJ2-7|TRBD1|once|TRBV5-4
CASSAAGTGAYEQYF
TGTGCCAGCAGCGCAGCCGGGACAGGGGCCTACGAGCAGTACTTC
>16|TRBJ2-5|.|.|TRBV6-1
CASSVVMTGIQETQYF
TGTGCCAGCAGTGTAGTGATGACAGGTATTCAAGAGACCCAGTACTTC
>16|TRBJ2-1|TRBD2|.|TRBV10-3
CAISETGTSRIIGQFF
TGTGCCATCAGTGAAACCGGGACTAGTCGTATAATTGGGCAGTTCTTC
>13|TRBJ1-1|.|.|TRBV28
CASSSQVNTEAFF
TGTGCCAGCAGTTCTCAGGTGAACACTGAAGCTTTCTTT
>16|TRBJ1-4|TRBD1|.|TRBV25-1
CASSDLARDRNEKLFF
TGTGCCAGCAGTGATCTAGCCCGGGACAGAAATGAAAAACTGTTTTTT
>12|TRBJ1-2|.|once|TRBV29-1
CSVPGLNYGYTF
TGCAGCGTCCCGGGACTGAACTATGGCTACACCTTC
>14|TRBJ1-6|.|.|TRBV2
CASSVSPRDSPLHF
TGTGCCAGCAGTGTATCCCCCCGAGATTCACCCCTCCACTTT
>14|TRBJ1-3|.|.|TRBV5-1
CASRSGVSGNTIYF
TGCGCCAGCAGATCAGGGGTCTCTGGAAACACCATATATTTT
>15|TRBJ1-4|.|.|TRBV13
CASSLGAGVGEKLFF
TGTGCCAGCAGCTTAGGGGCAGGGGTAGGTGAAAAACTGTTTTTT
>14|TRBJ2-2|TRBD2|.|TRBV7-9
CASSLGGGTGELFF
TGTGCCAGCAGCTTAGGCGGGGGAACCGGGGAGCTGTTTTTT
>11|TRBJ2-7|.|few|TRBV29-1
CSVEQGYEQYF
TGCAGCGTTGAACAGGGTTACGAGCAGTACTTC
>11|TRBJ2-7|.|.|TRBV30
CAWSIFHEQYF
TGTGCCTGGAGTATATTCCACGAGCAGTACTTC
>16|TRBJ2-3|TRBD2|few|TRBV6-4
CASSDSAGGSTDTQYF
TGTGCCAGCAGTGACTCAGCGGGGGGGAGCACAGATACGCAGTATTTT
>12|TRBJ2-3|.|few|TRBV27
CASSPNRDTQYF
TGTGCCAGCAGTCCCAACCGGGATACGCAGTATTTT
>12|TRBJ1-1|.|few|TRBV6-5
CASSYGGTEAFF
TGTGCCAGCAGTTACGGCGGTACTGAAGCTTTCTTT
>16|TRBJ2-2|TRBD1|.|TRBV30
CAWSVGQGSNTGELFF
TGTGCCTGGAGTGTCGGACAGGGCTCTAACACCGGGGAGCTGTTTTTT
>14|TRBJ2-7|.|.|TRBV10-2
CASSERRVPYEQYF
TGCGCCAGCAGTGAGCGGAGGGTTCCCTACGAGCAGTACTTC
>15|TRBJ1-6|.|few|TRBV27
CASSFTGLLNSPLHF
TGTGCCAGCAGTTTCACAGGGCTACTGAATTCACCCCTCCACTTT
>14|TRBJ1-1|.|.|TRBV6-5
CASSSRLMNTEAFF
TGTGCCAGCAGTAGTCGGTTAATGAACACTGAAGCTTTCTTT
>15|TRBJ2-5|TRBD1|.|TRBV6-5
CASRPGTGGAETQYF
TGTGCCAGCAGGCCAGGGACAGGGGGCGCGGAGACCCAGTACTTC
>15|TRBJ1-2|.|once|TRBV9
CASSPHYRVRGGYTF
TGTGCCAGCAGCCCACATTACAGGGTACGGGGTGGCTACACCTTC
>15|TRBJ1-5|.|few|TRBV2
CASSELGRSNQPQHF
TGTGCCAGCAGTGAATTGGGGCGCAGCAATCAGCCCCAGCATTTT
>16|TRBJ2-3|.|.|TRBV5-6
CASSDWDSRSTDTQYF
TGTGCCAGCAGCGACTGGGACTCCCGAAGCACAGATACGCAGTATTTT
>17|TRBJ1-4|.|.|TRBV7-2
CASSLEGAGLTNEKLFF
TGTGCCAGCAGCTTAGAAGGAGCGGGGTTAACTAATGAAAAACTGTTTTTT
>16|TRBJ1-2|.|.|TRBV4-2
CASSQEDSGRGYGYTF
TGTGCCAGCAGCCAGGAGGACAGCGGCCGGGGCTATGGCTACACCTTC
>16|TRBJ2-2|.|.|TRBV5-1
CASSSQGNRNTGELFF
TGCGCCAGCAGCTCCCAGGGGAACCGGAACACCGGGGAGCTGTTTTTT
>14|TRBJ1-2|.|few|TRBV6-6
CASSYSTGFYGYTF
TGTGCCAGCAGTTACTCGACGGGATTCTATGGCTACACCTTC
>15|TRBJ2-3|.|.|TRBV9
CASSAWGVSTDTQYF
TGTGCCAGCAGCGCCTGGGGAGTTAGCACAGATACGCAGTATTTT
>14|TRBJ1-6|.|.|TRBV18
CASSPSGTNSPLHF
TGTGCCAGCTCACCGTCCGGGACAAATTCACCCCTCCACTTT
>14|TRBJ2-6|.|.|TRBV15
CATSLESGANVLTF
TGTGCCACCAGCCTGGAGAGTGGGGCCAACGTCCTGACTTTC
>14|TRBJ1-4|TRBD1|once|TRBV18
CASSPDRGNEKLFF
TGTGCCAGCTCACCAGACAGGGGGAATGAAAAACTGTTTTTT
>13|TRBJ2-2|.|.|TRBV11-2
CASRFTGTGELFF
TGTGCCAGCCGGTTTACGGGCACCGGGGAGCTGTTTTTT
>17|TRBJ1-5|TRBD1|.|TRBV5-3
CARSLWDREGPGQPQHF
TGTGCCAGAAGCTTGTGGGACAGGGAGGGTCCTGGTCAGCCCCAGCATTTT
>14|TRBJ2-7|TRBD1|.|TRBV6-5
CASSYSPTGREQYF
TGTGCCAGCAGTTACTCTCCGACAGGGCGCGAGCAGTACTTC
>12|TRBJ2-7|TRBD2|.|TRBV10-2
CAGGGSVNEQYF
TGCGCAGGTGGCGGGAGCGTGAACGAGCAGTACTTC
>16|TRBJ2-2|.|.|TRBV28
CASSLPATAYTGELFF
TGTGCCAGCAGTTTACCAGCGACAGCTTACACCGGGGAGCTGTTTTTT
>12|TRBJ2-2|.|.|TRBV10-3
CAVGGYTGELFF
TGTGCCGTAGGGGGTTACACCGGGGAGCTGTTTTTT
>15|TRBJ1-2|TRBD1|.|TRBV29-1
CSLDGPQGGSYGYTF
TGCAGCCTTGATGGACCCCAGGGGGGAAGCTATGGCTACACCTTC
>18|TRBJ1-3|.|few|TRBV14
CASSQDRGSGLIGNTIYF
TGTGCCAGCAGCCAAGATCGGGGTTCTGGACTGATTGGAAACACCATATATTTT
>17|TRBJ2-1|.|few|TRBV7-7
CASSLGVGVRAYNEQFF
TGTGCTAGCAGCTTAGGGGTTGGGGTGAGGGCATACAATGAGCAGTTCTTC
>17|TRBJ2-2|TRBD2|few|TRBV7-8
CASSLASGRPNTGELFF
TGTGCCAGCAGCTTAGCTAGCGGGAGGCCGAACACCGGGGAGCTGTTTTTT
>16|TRBJ2-3|TRBD1|.|TRBV30
CAWSVPGTGVTDTQYF
TGTGCCTGGAGTGTACCCGGGACAGGGGTCACAGATACGCAGTATTTT
>15|TRBJ2-7|TRBD1|.|TRBV5-8
CASSVGQGVSYEQYF
TGTGCCAGCAGCGTGGGACAGGGGGTCTCCTACGAGCAGTACTTC
>11|TRBJ2-7|.|.|TRBV5-6
CASSRAYEQYF
TGTGCCAGCAGCCGAGCCTACGAGCAGTACTTC
>13|TRBJ1-1|.|.|TRBV30
CAWSTRVDTEAFF
TGTGCCTGGAGCACCAGGGTAGACACTGAAGCTTTCTTT
>13|TRBJ2-6|.|.|TRBV13
CASSLSGANVLTF
TGTGCCAGCAGCCTTTCTGGGGCCAACGTCCTGACTTTC
>15|TRBJ1-1|.|few|TRBV6-5
CASSPAGQKNTEAFF
TGTGCCAGCAGTCCCGCGGGGCAGAAGAACACTGAAGCTTTCTTT
>16|TRBJ2-7|TRBD2|few|TRBV7-9
CASSQQEGLTSYEQYF
TGTGCCAGCAGCCAGCAGGAGGGACTAACCTCCTACGAGCAGTACTTC